This entry lists 14 T cell receptor beta chains sequenced from one sample in a study of CD4 and CD8 cells across lung adenocarcinoma regions. TCRdb re-derived calls from the PCR reads in MiXCR, one entry per CDR3 protein. Among around 20,000 distinct CDR3 sequences listed, 46% were seen once. The source material was CD4+ T cells from the margin of a lung tumor. These TCRs come from a male donor with lung adenocarcinoma. The CD4 and CD8 labels of this study may be unreliable.

This clonotype is judged medium-sized. The rearrangement uses TRBV10-1 and TRBJ2-3; 11 nucleotides align to TRBD2. The junction had 8 bases not matched to a gene; V was cut back by 10 bases and J by 5 bases. The CDR3 has 14 amino acids. The germline gives CDR1 WNHNN, CDR2 SYGVQD (reference sequence). CDR3 region: CATSTSGTVDTQYF. In DNA, the CDR3 is TGCGCCACCTCGACTAGCGGGACGGTAGATACGCAGTATTTT.

The chain joins TRBV6-5 to TRBJ2-3, with 10 bases identical to TRBD2. The CDR3 sequence is 16 residues long. Germline loops: CDR1 MNHEY, CDR2 SVGAGI. Unmatched junction bases numbered 5, after V lost 4 bases and J lost 1 base. The CDR3 region is CASSFIAGGRTDTQYF. DNA of the CDR3: TGTGCCAGCAGTTTCATAGCGGGAGGCCGCACAGATACGCAGTATTTT.

CDR3 residues: CASSRMGGNEQYF. The CDR3 DNA reads TGTGCCAGCAGTCGGATGGGTGGGAACGAGCAGTACTTC. The chain links TRBV28 to TRBJ2-1; D gene uncertain. The last part of the DNA fits TRBJ2-7 better; the J call may be wrong. In germline, CDR1 is MDHEN, CDR2 SYDVKM. The CDR3 is 13 amino acids.

This clonotype was observed at least ten times. The chain has TRBV6-2 or TRBV6-3 and TRBJ2-1, with D possibly being TRBD1 or TRBD2 (5 bases each). The last part of the DNA fits TRBJ2-5 better; the J call may be wrong. CDR1 and CDR2 (germline): MNHEY, SVGEGT. The CDR3 extends over 16 amino acids. The CDR3 sequence: CASSYSNIWGGETQYF. Here the CDR3 DNA reads TGTGCCAGCAGTTACTCGAATATTTGGGGCGGGGAGACCCAGTACTTC.

V and J are TRBV6-1 and TRBJ2-3, with 7 bases matching TRBD2. Trimming removed 4 bases from V and 7 bases from J; junction bases left unmatched: 2. The CDR3 is 12 amino acids. Germline V lookup: CDR1 MNHNS, CDR2 SASEGT. CDR3 coding DNA: TGTGCCAGCAGTGCGGGACTAAATACGCAGTATTTT. It yields the protein CASSAGLNTQYF.

This chain links TRBV6-2 or TRBV6-3 with TRBJ2-1, with TRBD1 as a possible D gene (6 bases). The J call may be mistaken, given a closer DNA end match to TRBJ2-7. CDR1 and CDR2 from the germline V gene are MNHEY and SVGEGT. The CDR3 totals 13 residues. The DNA of the CDR3 is TGTGCCAGCAGGGCAGGACAGTCCTACGAGCAGTACTTC. It translates to CASRAGQSYEQYF.

This clonotype was found many times. The chain links TRBV6-4 to TRBJ2-4; D is perhaps TRBD1 (6 bases). Germline V gene sequence: CDR1 MRHNA, CDR2 SNTAGT. The CDR3 spans 14 residues. Trimming cost V 0 bases and J 3 bases, with 6 bases left between them. The CDR3 region has the DNA TGTGCCAGCAGTGACTCCAGGGGCAAAAACATTCAGTACTTC. Protein sequence: CASSDSRGKNIQYF.

The chain recombines TRBV11-3 with TRBJ2-5, with TRBD2 matching over 11 bases. The DNA end lines up better with TRBJ2-7; the J call may be wrong. Germline V gene data show CDR1 as SGHNT and CDR2 as YENEEA. The CDR3 spans 16 residues. CDR3 amino acids: CASSSDSGRAGREQYF. In nucleotides, the CDR3 is TGTGCCAGCAGCTCGGATAGCGGGAGGGCGGGCCGCGAGCAGTACTTC.

The rearrangement links TRBV6-1 to TRBJ2-2; weak D call: TRBD2 (5 bases). TRBJ2-3 explains the end of the DNA better; the J call may be wrong. Germline V gene lookup returns CDR1 MNHNS and CDR2 SASEGT. The CDR3 is 15 residues long. CDR3 nucleotide sequence: TGTGCCAGCAGCCTCCAGGCTGGAATCCCCGGGAAGCAGTATTTT. Encoded protein: CASSLQAGIPGKQYF.

This clonotype was counted at least ten times. The chain couples TRBV6-1 to TRBJ1-4; D gene ambiguous. Germline V gene data show CDR1 as MNHNS and CDR2 as SASEGT. V was shortened by 2 bases and J by 6 bases, with 10 bases between the two germline ends. This CDR3 region has 14 residues. Here the CDR3 reads CASSESLGYEKLFF. In DNA form, the CDR3 reads TGTGCCAGCAGTGAATCACTGGGTTATGAAAAACTGTTTTTT.

The rearrangement links TRBV11-3 to TRBJ2-7, with D hard to call. CDR1 and CDR2 (germline): SGHNT, YENEEA. The length of the CDR3 is 16 residues. Trimming removed 1 base from V and 2 bases from J, with 15 bases in between. CDR3: CASSLVSVVQTYEQYF. CDR3 bases: TGTGCCAGCAGCTTAGTCTCGGTGGTCCAGACCTACGAGCAGTACTTC.

In regard to this clonotype: A much larger clone lies one base from this, so it may be a read error. The V and J genes are TRBV14 and TRBJ2-1; 8 positions match TRBD1. The germline gives CDR1 SGHDN, CDR2 FVKESK. The CDR3 extends over 12 amino acids. Trimming took 3 bases from V and 13 from J; bases not matched to a gene: 5. The CDR3 here is CASSQDRAIQFF. CDR3 DNA sequence: TGTGCCAGCAGCCAGGACAGGGCCATTCAGTTCTTC. The whole variable domain, remainder taken from reference TRBV14 and TRBJ2-1, is EAGVTQFPSHSVIEKGQTVTLRCDPISGHDNLYWYRRVMGKEIKFLLHFVKESKQDESGMPNNRFLAERTGGTYSTLKVQPAELEDSGVYFCASSQDRAIQFFGPGTRLTVL.

In DNA form, the CDR3 reads TGCAGTGCTAGAGATGGCGGGGGCGGCGAGACCATATATTTT. Translation gives CSARDGGGGETIYF. V gene TRBV20-1 combines with J gene TRBJ1-3, with a tentative D call TRBD1 (6 bases). Germline-derived CDR1 and CDR2 are DFQATT and SNEGSKA (reference sequence). The germline V and J ends were trimmed by 0 bases and 10 bases, with 16 bases remaining between them. The CDR3 is 14 amino acids.

This sequence joins TRBV30 and TRBJ2-1; possible D gene TRBD2, 6 bases. The assigned J gene may be wrong: the sequence end matches TRBJ2-5 better. Germline V gives CDR1 GTSNPN, CDR2 SVGIG (reference sequence). The CDR3 is made up of 14 amino acids. CDR3 sequence (DNA): TGTGCCTGGAGTGTAGATGCGGGGCAAGAGACCCAGTACTTC. It translates to CAWSVDAGQETQYF.